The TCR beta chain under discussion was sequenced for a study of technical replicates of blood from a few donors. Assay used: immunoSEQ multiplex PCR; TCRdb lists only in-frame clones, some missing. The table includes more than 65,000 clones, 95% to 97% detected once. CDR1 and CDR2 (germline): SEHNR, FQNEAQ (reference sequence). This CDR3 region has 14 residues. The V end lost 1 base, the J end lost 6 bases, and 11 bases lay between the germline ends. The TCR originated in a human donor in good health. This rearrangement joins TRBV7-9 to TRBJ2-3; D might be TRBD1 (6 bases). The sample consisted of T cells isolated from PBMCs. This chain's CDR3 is CASSLVGGGDTQYF. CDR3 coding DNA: TGTGCCAGCAGCTTAGTAGGGGGTGGGGATACGCAGTATTTT.